These T cell receptor beta chains were read from a single sample in a study of cytotoxic CD8 clonotypes in ibrutinib-treated CLL. Data came from immunoSEQ multiplex PCR; TCRdb stores just in-frame clones and leaves some out. The sample yields about 17,000 clones, approximately 80% seen once. Material: PBMCs, obtained before ibrutinib treatment. These receptors all stem from a human donor with chronic lymphocytic leukemia. CDR3s include the opening cysteine and the closing phenylalanine or tryptophan. A D gene is named only where the DNA matches it firmly. Size is omitted from some rows. Given values are once, few, many or a class for expanded clones.

17 | TRBJ1-2 | TRBV11-2 | once | TRBD1 | TGTGCCAGCACCCTCGGGCCCAGGGGGATTTCCAACTATGGCTACACCTTC | CASTLGPRGISNYGYTF
14 | TRBJ2-7 | TRBV7-2 | NA | TRBD1 | TGTGCCAGCAGTTGGACAGGGGGGGCCTACGAGCAGTACTTC | CASSWTGGAYEQYF
14 | TRBJ1-5 | TRBV6-5 | NA | NA | TGTGCCAGCAGTTATATCGGGTTTAATCAGCCCCAGCATTTT | CASSYIGFNQPQHF
17 | TRBJ2-3 | TRBV7-9 | once | TRBD1 | TGTGCCAGCAGCCACCTAGGGGGACAGGGGAGAACAGATACGCAGTATTTT | CASSHLGGQGRTDTQYF
14 | TRBJ1-5 | TRBV7-2 | NA | NA | TGTGCCAGCAGCAGTGGGGACAACTCTCAGCCCCAGCATTTT | CASSSGDNSQPQHF
16 | TRBJ2-7 | TRBV23-1 | NA | TRBD1 | TGCGCCAGCAGTCAAAGGTCTCCGGGACAGGGGCTTGAGCAGTACTTC | CASSQRSPGQGLEQYF
13 | TRBJ2-1 | TRBV7-9 | NA | NA | TGTGCCAGCAGCTTAGTGTCGGTGGGTGAGCAGTTCTTC | CASSLVSVGEQFF
16 | TRBJ2-7 | TRBV9 | NA | NA | TGTGCCAGCAGCCCGAGAAATCAGGGTATAGACTACGAGCAGTACTTC | CASSPRNQGIDYEQYF
15 | TRBJ1-1 | TRBV2 | few | TRBD1 | TGTGCCAGCAGTGACAGGACAGGGGAGAACACTGAAGCTTTCTTT | CASSDRTGENTEAFF
14 | TRBJ2-1 | TRBV5-1 | NA | TRBD1 | TGCGCCAGCAGCTTGGAGGGACAGGGGAATGAGCAGTTCTTC | CASSLEGQGNEQFF
14 | TRBJ2-7 | TRBV14 | few | NA | TGTGCCAGCAGCCAAGAGCCCTCCAGACGGGAGCAGTACTTC | CASSQEPSRREQYF
20 | TRBJ2-1 | TRBV4-1 | NA | TRBD2 | TGCGCCAGCAGCCCAGAGACTAGCGGGAGCGGAAGTCGGTCCTACAATGAGCAGTTCTTC | CASSPETSGSGSRSYNEQFF
14 | TRBJ2-4 | TRBV5-1 | NA | TRBD1 | TGCGCCAGCAGCTTGGAGGGACAGGGAAACATTCAGTACTTC | CASSLEGQGNIQYF
16 | TRBJ2-2 | TRBV25-1 | NA | NA | TGTGCCAGCAGTGAATACGGGAGGGGGCCTAACGGGGAGCTGTTTTTT | CASSEYGRGPNGELFF
13 | TRBJ2-7 | TRBV5-1 | NA | TRBD1 | TGCGCCAGTAACAGACAGGGGTCTCACGAGCAGTACTTC | CASNRQGSHEQYF
16 | TRBJ2-7 | TRBV11-3 | NA | TRBD1 | TGTGCCAGCAGCCCTGACAGGGTCGAATTAACCTACGAGCAGTACTTC | CASSPDRVELTYEQYF
14 | TRBJ2-1 | TRBV7-3 | NA | TRBD1 | TGTGCCAGCAGCTTAAAGGGACAGGGCAATGAGCAGTTCTTC | CASSLKGQGNEQFF
17 | TRBJ1-5 | TRBV28 | NA | NA | TGTGCCAGCAGTTCATACATCGACAAGTATAGCAATCAGCCCCAGCATTTT | CASSSYIDKYSNQPQHF
16 | TRBJ2-2 | TRBV9 | NA | NA | TGTGCCAGCAGCGTCCTAAGGGCCGCGAACACCGGGGAGCTGTTTTTT | CASSVLRAANTGELFF
15 | TRBJ2-7 | TRBV6-5 | NA | NA | TGTGCCAGCAGGGCCCAGGGCCCCGGCTCCTACGAGCAGTACTTC | CASRAQGPGSYEQYF
16 | TRBJ1-5 | TRBV28 | NA | NA | TGTGCCAGCAGTTCTCACCCGACATGGCTTGAGTGGCCCCAGCATTTT | CASSSHPTWLEWPQHF
15 | TRBJ2-2 | TRBV25-1 | NA | TRBD2 | TGTGCCAGCAGTGACCCGGGACTACCGACCGGGGAGCTGTTTTTT | CASSDPGLPTGELFF
14 | TRBJ2-5 | TRBV4-2 | NA | NA | TGTGCCAGCAGCCAAGCGGGGGCCACCGAGACCCAGTACTTC | CASSQAGATETQYF
14 | TRBJ2-5 | TRBV30 | once | TRBD1 | TGTGCCTGGGGGACAGGGGGTTGGCAAGAGACCCAGTACTTC | CAWGTGGWQETQYF
12 | TRBJ1-5 | TRBV6-5 | NA | NA | TGTGCCAGCAGTCCCCCGGGACAGCCCCAGCATTTT | CASSPPGQPQHF
14 | TRBJ1-1 | TRBV10-3 | NA | NA | TGTGCCATCAGCCCTAAGGGACAGAACACTGAAGCTTTCTTT | CAISPKGQNTEAFF
14 | TRBJ2-2 | TRBV4-3 | NA | NA | TGCGCCAGCAGCCAGGGGACTTTCACCGGGGAGCTGTTTTTT | CASSQGTFTGELFF
18 | TRBJ2-7 | TRBV11-1 | NA | TRBD2 | TGTGCCAGCAGCTTAGCGGGGACTAGCGGGAGAAGTTCATACGAGCAGTACTTC | CASSLAGTSGRSSYEQYF
14 | TRBJ1-4 | TRBV5-1 | NA | TRBD1 | TGCGCCAGCAGCGTGGGACAGGGAGATGAAAAACTGTTTTTT | CASSVGQGDEKLFF
14 | TRBJ2-3 | TRBV9 | once | NA | TGTGCCAGCAGCGTAGCTCTCGCCCAACATACGCAGTATTTT | CASSVALAQHTQYF
15 | TRBJ1-3 | TRBV19 | NA | NA | TGTGCCAGTACCAGAGACCGAGACTCTGGAAACACCATATATTTT | CASTRDRDSGNTIYF
14 | TRBJ1-1 | TRBV7-6 | NA | TRBD1 | TGTGCCAGCAGCCAGGGACAGAGGAACACTGAAGCTTTCTTT | CASSQGQRNTEAFF
13 | TRBJ1-1 | TRBV11-3 | NA | NA | TGTGCCAGCAGCCCCCAGGGCTTCACTGAAGCTTTCTTT | CASSPQGFTEAFF
14 | TRBJ2-3 | TRBV18 | NA | NA | TGTGCCAGCTCACCAGGAGGGGTAACGGATACGCAGTATTTT | CASSPGGVTDTQYF
12 | TRBJ1-3 | TRBV28 | once | NA | TGTGCCAGCAGTTCCCGGGGTAACACCATATATTTT | CASSSRGNTIYF
15 | TRBJ2-2 | TRBV6-6 | NA | TRBD1 | TGTGCCACCGATGGACAGGAGCCGAACACCGGGGAGCTGTTTTTT | CATDGQEPNTGELFF
14 | TRBJ2-3 | TRBV10-3 | NA | NA | TGTGCCATCAGTGCCGACAGGTTCACAGATACGCAGTATTTT | CAISADRFTDTQYF
14 | TRBJ2-3 | TRBV29-1 | NA | NA | TGCAGCGTTGAAGTAGGGACAAGCACAGATACGCAGTATTTT | CSVEVGTSTDTQYF
14 | TRBJ2-1 | TRBV11-2 | NA | NA | TGTGCCAGCAGCGGGAGGACCCACTACAATGAGCAGTTCTTC | CASSGRTHYNEQFF